Below, one T cell receptor beta chain is given with its context. Unmatched junction bases numbered 5, after V lost 1 base and J lost 2 bases. The CDR3 runs to 15 residues. Germline CDR1 is LNHDA and CDR2 is SQIVND (reference sequence). The data were taken from a study of blood T cell repertoires in COVID-19. Study summary: Samples of COVID-19 (acute and convalescent) were obtained from the United States, Italy and Spain.

The assay was immunoSEQ multiplex PCR, and TCRdb's table has in-frame clones only and misses some. The table includes some 45,000 clones, roughly 80% detected once. The chain joins TRBV19 to TRBJ2-7, with 7 bases fitting TRBD2. This TCR was sampled from a human donor in a cohort sampled during active COVID-19. The sequenced sample was peripheral blood. The CDR3 coding sequence is TGTGCCAGTAGTATAGTGGCGGGAGCCCCCTACGAGCAGTACTTC. This sequence encodes CASSIVAGAPYEQYF.